This passage covers 22 T cell receptor beta chains from one sample sequenced in a study of OX40 agonist ivuxolimab in advanced cancers. Only in-frame clones appear in the TCRdb table, and some are missing; sequencing was by immunoSEQ multiplex PCR. The data show 20,000 to 25,000 clones, 77% seen once. The sample was CD4+ or CD8+ T cells sorted from blood, taken in a trial of the OX40 agonist ivuxolimab. The origin of the receptors is an adult with an advanced solid tumor such as melanoma, head and neck, liver or kidney cancer.

The rearrangement links TRBV5-2 to TRBJ1-2; the table names TRBD1, a call not compared with the DNA. TRBV5-2 is described as a pseudogene. The CDR3 sequence is 16 residues long. CDR3 region: CASSQEPGQGRDGYTF. In DNA, the CDR3 is TGCGCCAGCAGCCAAGAACCGGGACAGGGTCGCGATGGCTACACCTTC.

This chain links TRBV20-1 with TRBJ2-7; no clear D gene. Germline assignment: CDR1 DFQATT and CDR2 SNEGSKA (reference sequence). V lost 6 bases, J lost 6 bases, and 12 bases lay in between. This CDR3 has 11 amino acids. The chain's CDR3 is CSAKTGLEQYF. CDR3 nucleotides: TGCAGTGCCAAGACTGGGCTCGAGCAGTACTTC.

The rearrangement uses TRBV11-2 and TRBJ1-2; D not resolved. This CDR3 contains 15 residues. Germline-derived CDR1 and CDR2 are SGHAT and FQNNGV. The V gene lost 3 bases and the J gene lost 0 bases, with 11 bases spanning the gap. The CDR3 DNA follows: TGTGCCAGCAGCTTGGGCACCTCCCCTAACTATGGCTACACCTTC. Translating it yields CASSLGTSPNYGYTF.

This sequence joins TRBV4-1 and TRBJ1-2; D unclear. CDR1 and CDR2 from the germline V gene are MGHRA and YSYEKL. The CDR3 loop spans 14 amino acids. Trimming took 2 bases from V and 10 from J, leaving 17 bases between them. The CDR3 nucleotides read TGCGCCAGCAGCCAATTTGAAATAATCCAAGACTACACCTTC. Translating it yields CASSQFEIIQDYTF.

The chain has TRBV4-1 and TRBJ2-7; 10 bases align to TRBD1. The V gene end was trimmed by 2 bases and the J gene end by 3 bases; junction bases not matched to a gene: 7. CDR3 length equals 16 residues. Per germline, CDR1 MGHRA and CDR2 YSYEKL. DNA for the CDR3: TGCGCCAGCAGCCAACCCCGGGGACAGGGGTACTACGAGCAGTACTTC. It translates to CASSQPRGQGYYEQYF.

This clone appeared once. This chain connects TRBV6-4 to TRBJ2-3, with D possibly matching TRBD1 (5 bases). The CDR3 runs 15 residues. V lost 2 bases and J lost 0, with 9 bases in between. Germline V gene data show CDR1 as MRHNA and CDR2 as SNTAGT. The CDR3 region is CASSDVAGSTDTQYF. The CDR3, as DNA: TGTGCCAGCAGTGACGTGGCAGGGAGCACAGATACGCAGTATTTT.

Remarks on this clone: One end of the junction fails to match germline, which may point to a read error. This rearrangement joins TRBV7-3 to TRBJ2-3, with D perhaps matching TRBD1 (6 bases). Germline assignment: CDR1 SGHTA and CDR2 FQGTGA. This CDR3 has 13 residues. The CDR3: CASSLTGSDTQYF. The DNA for the CDR3 is TGTGCCAGCAGTTTAACAGGGTCAGATACGCAGTATTTT.

Judged by abundance, this clone is medium-sized. V and J are TRBV4-2 and TRBJ2-7; 11 bases match TRBD1. Germline CDR1 and CDR2: LGHNA and YNFKEQ. This CDR3 comprises 16 residues. The ends lost 0 bases at V and 2 bases at J; junction bases unmatched: 3. The CDR3: CASSQEKGQGAYEQYF. For the CDR3, the DNA is TGTGCCAGCAGCCAAGAGAAGGGACAGGGGGCCTACGAGCAGTACTTC.

The genes are TRBV6-6 and TRBJ2-7; D is unresolved. The V and J ends lost 0 bases and 0 bases respectively, with 9 bases between them. CDR1 and CDR2 from the germline V gene are MNHNY and SVGAGI (reference sequence). The CDR3 length is 15 residues. DNA for the CDR3: TGTGCCAGCAGTTACTCGGTCTTCTACTCCTACGAGCAGTACTTC. This sequence encodes CASSYSVFYSYEQYF.

V and J are TRBV7-2 and TRBJ2-3; no clear D. CDR1 is SGHTA and CDR2 is FQGNSA in the germline V gene. Trimming removed 5 bases at V and 1 base at J, with 16 bases between. The CDR3 loop spans 16 amino acids. The CDR3 here is CASSPFVGGGTDTQYF. CDR3 coding DNA: TGTGCCAGCAGCCCATTCGTTGGCGGCGGCACAGATACGCAGTATTTT.

This clone has a single count. The chain couples TRBV10-3 to TRBJ2-7; TRBD1 aligns across 8 bases. Germline CDR1 is ENHRY and CDR2 is SYGVKD. The CDR3 contains 13 residues. Trimming cost V 6 bases and J 2 bases; bases outside gene matches: 3. For the CDR3, the DNA is TGTGCCATCAGCCAACAGGGGGCCTACGAGCAGTACTTC. Its protein product is CAISQQGAYEQYF.

V is TRBV4-1 and J is TRBJ2-3, with a tentative D call TRBD1 (6 bases). The CDR3 has 17 amino acids. Trimming removed 0 bases from V and 1 base from J, with 14 bases in between. Per the germline V gene, CDR1 is MGHRA and CDR2 is YSYEKL. Here the CDR3 reads CASSQDRTGRGTDTQYF. The CDR3 nucleotides are TGCGCCAGCAGCCAAGATCGTACAGGGAGAGGCACAGATACGCAGTATTTT.

This clone counts as medium-sized (0.01 to 0.1%). The rearrangement uses TRBV27 and TRBJ2-3; D assignment may be TRBD1 or TRBD2 (5 bases each). V shed 1 base and J shed 6 bases, with 8 bases lying between them. The germline V gene has CDR1 MNHEY and CDR2 SMNVEV (reference sequence). The CDR3 length is 13 residues. The CDR3 loop reads CASSLLWGDTQYF. The CDR3 nucleotides are TGTGCCAGCAGTTTATTGTGGGGGGATACGCAGTATTTT.

V and J are TRBV6-4 and TRBJ1-3, with unresolved D. Germline assignment: CDR1 MRHNA and CDR2 SNTAGT. Deletions cut 5 bases from V and 0 bases from J, with 11 bases between. The length of the CDR3 is 15 residues. The CDR3, as DNA: TGTGCCAGCAGTCCGGACTCCGGCTCTGGAAACACCATATATTTT. Its protein is CASSPDSGSGNTIYF.

The chain couples TRBV29-1 to TRBJ2-7; weak D call: TRBD1 (6 bases). Trimming took off 6 bases at V and 0 bases at J, with 12 bases between the two ends. The CDR3 consists of 13 residues. Germline loops: CDR1 SQVTM, CDR2 ANQGSEA. CDR3 region: CSVGQMSSYEQYF. As DNA, the CDR3 is TGCAGCGTGGGACAAATGAGCTCCTACGAGCAGTACTTC.

This chain uses TRBV4-3 with TRBJ2-7, with D unclear. Germline V gives CDR1 LGHNA, CDR2 YSLEER. The CDR3 covers 17 residues. V lost 0 bases and J 0 bases, leaving 15 bases between the germline ends. DNA for the CDR3: TGCGCCAGCAGCCAAGAGGTCACTGGGCAACCCTCCTACGAGCAGTACTTC. It encodes CASSQEVTGQPSYEQYF.

The J gene is TRBJ1-2, the V gene TRBV7-3, with D hard to call. The ends were cut back, 5 bases at V and 6 bases at J, with 16 bases in the middle. This CDR3 region has 14 residues. The germline CDR1 and CDR2 sequences are SGHTA and FQGTGA. The CDR3 loop reads CASSPGGKGNGYTF. The CDR3 region has the DNA TGTGCCAGCAGCCCAGGAGGGAAGGGCAATGGCTACACCTTC. The entire variable domain, with the rest obtained from reference TRBV7-3 and TRBJ1-2, is as follows: GAGVSQTPSNKVTEKGKYVELRCDPISGHTALYWYRQSLGQGPEFLIYFQGTGAADDSGLPNDRFFAVRPEGSVSTLKIQRTERGDSAVYLCASSPGGKGNGYTFGSGTRLTVV.

V usage is TRBV23-1 and J usage is TRBJ2-1, with a weak D call TRBD1 (6 bases). TRBV23-1 is sorted into the ORF group, with uncertain function. V lost 1 base and J lost 8, with 12 bases in between. This CDR3 has 14 residues. CDR3 coding DNA: TGCGCCAGCAGTCAATTCAGACAGGTCGATGAGCAGTTCTTC. Translation: CASSQFRQVDEQFF.

This chain links TRBV5-6 with TRBJ1-5, with D maybe TRBD1 (5 bases). This CDR3 region has 15 residues. Deletions cut 3 bases from V and 3 bases from J, with 13 bases between. Per germline, CDR1 SGHDT and CDR2 YYEEEE. CDR3 in amino acids: CASSSGGIFNQPQHF. In DNA, the CDR3 is TGTGCCAGCAGCTCGGGGGGGATATTCAATCAGCCCCAGCATTTT.

The chain links TRBV15 to TRBJ2-7; D is unresolved. The germline gives CDR1 LNHNV, CDR2 YYDKDF (reference sequence). Trimming took off 0 bases at V and 1 base at J, with 7 bases between the two ends. This CDR3 is 14 amino acids long. The CDR3 coding sequence is TGTGCCACCAGCAGAGATCCTCCTTCCTACGAGCAGTACTTC. Its protein is CATSRDPPSYEQYF.

This clone was detected a few times. The gene calls are TRBV19 and TRBJ2-7, with a weak D call TRBD1 (5 bases). Germline assignment: CDR1 LNHDA and CDR2 SQIVND (reference sequence). CDR3 length: 15 residues. The V gene lost 1 base and the J gene lost 6 bases, with 16 bases spanning the gap. The CDR3 loop is CASSIVVQGSAEQYF. The CDR3 DNA reads as TGTGCCAGTAGTATAGTAGTGCAGGGTTCGGCCGAGCAGTACTTC.

The chain couples TRBV7-6 to TRBJ2-6; D not resolved. This CDR3 has 18 residues. Looked up from germline, CDR1 is SGHVS and CDR2 is FNYEAQ. Trimming pared 1 base from V and 0 bases from J, leaving 13 bases between. The CDR3 DNA reads TGTGCCAGCAGCTTAGTGGCCCCAGGCCTCTCTGGGGCCAACGTCCTGACTTTC. Amino acids: CASSLVAPGLSGANVLTF. Full variable domain (missing parts from reference TRBV7-6 and TRBJ2-6): GAGVSQSPRYKVTKRGQDVALRCDPISGHVSLYWYRQALGQGPEFLTYFNYEAQQDKSGLPNDRFSAERPEGSISTLTIQRTEQRDSAMYRCASSLVAPGLSGANVLTFGAGSRLTVL.